These 3 T cell receptor beta chains share one sample of origin, sequenced in a study of blood T cell repertoires in COVID-19. Sequencing was performed with immunoSEQ multiplex PCR; in TCRdb, only in-frame clones are kept and a portion is missing. Of around 100,000 clones in the sample, around four fifths are singletons; the top ten hold under 35%. The sample comprised peripheral blood. The receptors were gathered from a man aged 65 to 85 with active or convalescent COVID-19.

The chain uses TRBV19 and TRBJ1-1, with a tentative D call TRBD1 (6 bases). Germline V gene lookup returns CDR1 LNHDA and CDR2 SQIVND (reference sequence). The length of the CDR3 is 16 residues. Trimming removed 1 base from V and 1 base from J, with 13 bases in between. The CDR3 sequence is CASSIARNRENTEAFF. DNA for the CDR3: TGTGCCAGTAGTATAGCTCGGAACAGGGAGAACACTGAAGCTTTCTTT.

This sequence joins TRBV5-1 and TRBJ2-1; a possible D gene is TRBD2 (5 bases). The ends were cut back, 0 bases at V and 7 bases at J, with 11 bases in the middle. Germline CDR1 SGHRS, CDR2 YFSETQ. This CDR3 contains 14 residues. This chain's CDR3 is CASSLALARNEQFF. The CDR3 DNA follows: TGCGCCAGCAGCTTGGCCTTAGCGAGGAATGAGCAGTTCTTC.

The chain combines TRBV24-1 with TRBJ1-5; 9 nucleotides line up with TRBD1. The V and J ends lost 5 bases and 5 bases, in that order; junction bases with no gene match: 9. CDR3 length: 16 residues. The germline gives CDR1 KGHDR, CDR2 SFDVKD. The CDR3 bases are TGTGCCACCAGTGGTACAGGGGGCCGGGGTGATCAGCCCCAGCATTTT. Its translation: CATSGTGGRGDQPQHF.